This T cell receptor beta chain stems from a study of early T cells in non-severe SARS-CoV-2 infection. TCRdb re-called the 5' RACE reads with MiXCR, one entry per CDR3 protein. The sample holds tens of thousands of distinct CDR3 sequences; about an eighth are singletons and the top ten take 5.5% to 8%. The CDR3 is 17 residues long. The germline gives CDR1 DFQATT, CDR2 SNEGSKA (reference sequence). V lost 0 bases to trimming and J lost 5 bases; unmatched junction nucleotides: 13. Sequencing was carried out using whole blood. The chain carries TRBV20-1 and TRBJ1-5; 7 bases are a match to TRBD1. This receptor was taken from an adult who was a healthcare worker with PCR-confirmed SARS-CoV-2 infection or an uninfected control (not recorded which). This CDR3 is CSARDTRQGVSHQPQHF. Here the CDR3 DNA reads TGCAGTGCTAGAGATACCCGACAGGGAGTATCGCATCAGCCCCAGCATTTT.